This T cell receptor (beta chain) comes out of a study of tumor and adjacent non-tumor tissue in lung cancer. No cell sorting was done before RNA was extracted from the tissue. A modified ARM-PCR protocol with three rounds of nested PCR amplified TCRbeta. TCRdb used MiXCR to reprocess the multiplex PCR reads, holding one entry per CDR3 protein. Of roughly 81,000 distinct CDR3 sequences listed, around 70% are singletons. V shed 6 bases and J shed 0 bases, with 24 bases lying between them. The CDR3 is 19 amino acids. In germline, CDR1 is MDHEN, CDR2 SYDVKM. The source is a woman aged 70-85 years with non-small cell lung cancer. Sequenced sample: lung tumor tissue. The chain joins TRBV28 to TRBJ1-5; D is uncertain. CDR3 residues: CASRTIPGCSYYSNQPQHF. As DNA, the CDR3 is TGTGCCAGCAGAACGATACCGGGGTGCAGCTATTATAGCAATCAGCCCCAGCATTTT.